Listed below are T cell receptor beta chains from one sample, sequenced in a study of Ad26.COV2.S vaccination and SARS-CoV-2 variants. Libraries were prepared by immunoSEQ multiplex PCR; TCRdb keeps only in-frame clonotypes and omits some of them. The repertoire includes just over 350,000 clones, approximately 81% of them detected once, and 2.5% to 3.5% sits in the top ten. The sequences come from peripheral blood, collected in a trial of Ad26.COV2.S vaccine versus placebo. Receptors originate from a person between 18 and 65 years old who received the Ad26.COV2.S COVID-19 vaccine or a placebo. CDR3s include the opening cysteine and the closing phenylalanine or tryptophan. The D gene is left open where the match is weak. The listing skips clone size in some rows; elsewhere it reads once, few, many or a size class.

D	V	size	J	DNA	CDR3
NA	TRBV15	NA	TRBJ2-5	TGTGCCACCAGCAGAGATGGGGGGCGAGAGGAGACCCAGTACTTC	CATSRDGGREETQYF
TRBD2	TRBV7-8	few	TRBJ2-2	TGTGCCAGCGTCGGTAGCGGGAGCCTAACCGGGGAGCTGTTTTTT	CASVGSGSLTGELFF
NA	TRBV29-1	once	TRBJ1-6	TGCAGCGTCAGTCAAGGTTTAGGGTCACCCCTCCACTTT	CSVSQGLGSPLHF
NA	TRBV29-1	NA	TRBJ1-1	TGCAGCGTCGCCCCCGGAAAAGAGGGGACTGAAGCTTTCTTT	CSVAPGKEGTEAFF
TRBD2	TRBV29-1	NA	TRBJ2-7	TGCAGCGTTCGGACTAGCGGGAGGTCGCCCTACGAGCAGTACTTC	CSVRTSGRSPYEQYF
NA	TRBV7-9	NA	TRBJ2-1	TGTGCCAGCAGCTTAACCCGAGATGAGCAGTTCTTC	CASSLTRDEQFF
TRBD1	TRBV5-4	NA	TRBJ2-1	TGTGCCAGCAGCTCAGACAGGGTAGGCAATGAGCAGTTCTTC	CASSSDRVGNEQFF
TRBD1	TRBV3-1/TRBV3-2	NA	TRBJ2-1	TGTGCCAGCAGCCGACAGGGGTACTCCTACAATGAGCAGTTCTTC	CASSRQGYSYNEQFF
NA	TRBV4-3	NA	TRBJ2-1	TGCGCCAGCAGCCAAGATGGCCGGGTCTATGAGCAGTTCTTC	CASSQDGRVYEQFF
NA	TRBV28	NA	TRBJ1-2	TGTGCCAGCAGTCTTAGGGGGGCGGGAGCTAACTATGGCTACACCTTC	CASSLRGAGANYGYTF
NA	TRBV7-9	NA	TRBJ2-5	TGTGCCAGCAGCTTAGCGCCCCAGCCCCAAGAGACCCAGTACTTC	CASSLAPQPQETQYF
NA	TRBV5-1	NA	TRBJ1-1	TGCGCCAGCAGCTTGGTCGGGGGCATGAACACTGAAGCTTTCTTT	CASSLVGGMNTEAFF
TRBD2	TRBV13	NA	TRBJ2-3	TGTGCCAGCAGTTTAACATCGGGACTAGCGTTTTCAGATACGCAGTATTTT	CASSLTSGLAFSDTQYF
NA	TRBV27	few	TRBJ2-2	TGTGCCAGCAGTGTTCGGGGTAACACCGGGGAGCTGTTTTTT	CASSVRGNTGELFF
NA	TRBV15	NA	TRBJ2-5	TGTGCCACCAGCAGAGATTTCGCGGGAAGGACTCCACAAGAGACCCAGTACTTC	CATSRDFAGRTPQETQYF
NA	TRBV30	NA	TRBJ1-2	TGTGCCTGGAACAGGGAAAACTATGGCTACACCTTC	CAWNRENYGYTF
NA	TRBV2	NA	TRBJ1-5	TGTGCCAGCAGTGGGGGGGGTAGTAGTCAGCCCCAGCATTTT	CASSGGGSSQPQHF
TRBD2	TRBV13	NA	TRBJ2-2	TGTGCCAGCAGCTTAGGCCTGAGGGTCCCGGGACTAGCGGGGGGGCCGTCGGGCACCGGGGAGCTGTTTTTT	CASSLGLRVPGLAGGPSGTGELFF
TRBD1	TRBV5-5	NA	TRBJ1-2	TGTGCCAGCAGCTTTGGTTTGGGACAGTATGGCTACACCTTC	CASSFGLGQYGYTF
TRBD2	TRBV6-2/TRBV6-3	NA	TRBJ2-7	TGTGCCAGCAGTTACCCGCCAGCGGGGTCCTACGAGCAGTACTTC	CASSYPPAGSYEQYF
TRBD2	TRBV19	NA	TRBJ2-5	TGTGCCAGTAGTGTCGGGACTAGCGGACAAGAGACCCAGTACTTC	CASSVGTSGQETQYF
TRBD2	TRBV30	NA	TRBJ2-2	TGTGCCTGGAGCCCGGGAGGGACCCACACCGGGGAGCTGTTTTTT	CAWSPGGTHTGELFF
NA	TRBV19	once	TRBJ1-6	TGTGCCAGTAACTACGGTTATAATTCACCCCTCCACTTT	CASNYGYNSPLHF
TRBD2	TRBV30	NA	TRBJ2-7	TGTGCCTGGAGGAAGGGACTAGCGGGACTCTACGAGCAGTACTTC	CAWRKGLAGLYEQYF
TRBD1	TRBV7-2	NA	TRBJ1-5	TGTGCCAGCAGCCGTAACAGGGGAGGCAATCAGCCCCAGCATTTT	CASSRNRGGNQPQHF
NA	TRBV15	NA	TRBJ2-1	TGTGCCACAGGGGGGGCAGACTACAATGAGCAGTTCTTC	CATGGADYNEQFF
NA	TRBV10-1	NA	TRBJ2-3	TGCGCCAGCAGTGAGTCGAGCGGAGGCACAGATACGCAGTATTTT	CASSESSGGTDTQYF